These T cell receptor beta chains were read from a single sample in a study of blood T cell repertoires in COVID-19. Profiled with immunoSEQ multiplex PCR; TCRdb holds only in-frame clones, not every one. The top ten hold 5% to 6.5% of the sample, which has roughly 100,000 clones, about nine tenths seen once. Sequences were obtained from peripheral blood. Source of these receptors: a woman between 50 and 59 years old with COVID-19, enrolled during active disease. The conserved cysteine and the conserved F or W are not part of the CDR3 here.

cdr3_aa v_call
ASSPGTSGGNEQF TRBV6-5
AWSVKRDSLNEQF TRBV30
ASSPQGAIYEQY TRBV27
ASSQGQGFNSPLH TRBV5-1
ASSVTGGTNTQY TRBV28
ASSLADRGFRETQY TRBV7-8
ASSIGGYSNQPQH TRBV19
ASSTLAGGSTDTQY TRBV19
ASRSGQSYEQY TRBV28
ASSERGGAVETQY TRBV2
ASTWGGVSYEQY TRBV7-2
ASSFAGTGGINYGYT TRBV7-2
ATSEAGYKNNEQF TRBV24-1
ASSLSGLSYEQY TRBV28
ASSTPRVAEAF TRBV27
ASSLMSDRQQY TRBV12-3/TRBV12-4
ASSPNGYNEQF TRBV18
ASSRDVQGGNTIY TRBV6-5
ASSGRLNTEAF TRBV25-1
ASSNRTGTGSFKDGYT TRBV21-1
ATSSGTRGLGQF TRBV6-4
ASSLYRGQARTQY TRBV28
ASSVGLKTDTQY TRBV13
ASSSGQENQPQH TRBV5-4
AISESSFSNQPQH TRBV10-3
ASRDTGGAETQY TRBV6-5
ASSWKTGAGGEQF TRBV5-1